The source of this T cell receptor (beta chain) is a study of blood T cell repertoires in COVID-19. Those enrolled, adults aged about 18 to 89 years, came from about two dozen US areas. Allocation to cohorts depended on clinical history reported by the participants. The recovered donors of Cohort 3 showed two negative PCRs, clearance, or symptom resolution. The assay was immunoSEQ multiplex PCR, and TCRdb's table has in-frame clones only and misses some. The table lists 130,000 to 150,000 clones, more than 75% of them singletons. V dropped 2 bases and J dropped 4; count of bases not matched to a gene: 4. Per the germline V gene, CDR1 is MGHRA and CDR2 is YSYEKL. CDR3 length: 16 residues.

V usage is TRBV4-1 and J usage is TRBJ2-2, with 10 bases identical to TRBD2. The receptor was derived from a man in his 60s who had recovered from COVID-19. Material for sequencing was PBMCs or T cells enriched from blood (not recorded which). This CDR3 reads CASSQSLAGVTGELFF. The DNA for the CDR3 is TGCGCCAGCAGCCAATCTCTAGCGGGAGTCACCGGGGAGCTGTTTTTT.